The 2 T cell receptor beta chains presented below share a single source sample, sequenced in a study of blood T cell repertoires in COVID-19 (dated by TCRdb to 2020 to 2022). The library relied on the immunoSEQ multiplex PCR assay. In its TCRdb copy, this immuneACCESS table keeps in-frame sequences only and misses some clones. Where compared with another copy, unresolved V genes explain less than half of these, and the others have no known cause. This sample lists around 250,000 clones; 80% to 90% were detected once. Together, the top ten hold just over 8.5% of the sample. The sample was peripheral blood. The receptors derive from a man aged 40-55 years with active or convalescent COVID-19.

This chain uses TRBV30 with TRBJ1-5, with unresolved D. V was clipped by 1 base and J by 0 bases, with 10 bases between them. Germline values: CDR1 GTSNPN, CDR2 SVGIG (reference sequence). This CDR3 comprises 15 residues. The CDR3, as DNA: TGTGCCTGGAGTGGAGCGGGAGCTAGCAATCAGCCCCAGCATTTT. Its translation is CAWSGAGASNQPQHF.

The genes are TRBV9 and TRBJ1-3; D ambiguous. The CDR3 is 16 residues long. Deletions cut 2 bases from V and 3 bases from J, with 15 bases between. Germline loops: CDR1 SGDLS, CDR2 YYNGEE. The CDR3 DNA reads TGTGCCAGCAGCGTCTATCCCGGGGATATTGGAAACACCATATATTTT. This gives the protein CASSVYPGDIGNTIYF.